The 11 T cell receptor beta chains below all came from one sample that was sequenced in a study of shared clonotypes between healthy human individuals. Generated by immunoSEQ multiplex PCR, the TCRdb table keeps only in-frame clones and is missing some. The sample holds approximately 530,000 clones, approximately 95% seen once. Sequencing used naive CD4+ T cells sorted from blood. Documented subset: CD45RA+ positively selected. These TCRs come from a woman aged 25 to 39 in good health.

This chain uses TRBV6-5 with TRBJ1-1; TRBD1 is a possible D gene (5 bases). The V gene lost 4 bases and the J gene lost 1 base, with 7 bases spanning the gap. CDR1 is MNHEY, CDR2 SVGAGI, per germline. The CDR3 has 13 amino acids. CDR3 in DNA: TGTGCCAGCAGTTTAGACAGGAACACTGAAGCTTTCTTT. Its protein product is CASSLDRNTEAFF.

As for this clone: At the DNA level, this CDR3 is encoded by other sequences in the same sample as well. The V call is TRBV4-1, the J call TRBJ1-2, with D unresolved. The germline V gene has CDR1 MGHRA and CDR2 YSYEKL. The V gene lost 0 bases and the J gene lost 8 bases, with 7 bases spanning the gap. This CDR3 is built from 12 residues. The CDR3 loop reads CASSQDGYGYTF. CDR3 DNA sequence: TGCGCCAGCAGCCAAGATGGGTACGGCTACACCTTC.

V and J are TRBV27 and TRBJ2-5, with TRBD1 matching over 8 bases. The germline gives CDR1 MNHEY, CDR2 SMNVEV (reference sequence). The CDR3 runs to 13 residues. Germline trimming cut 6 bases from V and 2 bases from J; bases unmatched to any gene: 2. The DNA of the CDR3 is TGTGCCAGCAGCAGGGACAGGCAAGAGACCCAGTACTTC. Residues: CASSRDRQETQYF.

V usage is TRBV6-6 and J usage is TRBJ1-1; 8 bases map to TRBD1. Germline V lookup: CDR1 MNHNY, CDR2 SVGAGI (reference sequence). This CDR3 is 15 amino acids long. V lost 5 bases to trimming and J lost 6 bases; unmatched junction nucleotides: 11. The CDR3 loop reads CASSRTGQGSAEAFF. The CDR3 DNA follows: TGTGCCAGCAGTCGAACAGGACAGGGTTCCGCTGAAGCTTTCTTT.

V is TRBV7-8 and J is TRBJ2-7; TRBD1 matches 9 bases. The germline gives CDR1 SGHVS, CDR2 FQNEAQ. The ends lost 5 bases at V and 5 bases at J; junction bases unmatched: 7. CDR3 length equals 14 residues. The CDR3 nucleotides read TGTGCCAGCAGCCCCCGGGACAGGGTGGACGAGCAGTACTTC. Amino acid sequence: CASSPRDRVDEQYF.

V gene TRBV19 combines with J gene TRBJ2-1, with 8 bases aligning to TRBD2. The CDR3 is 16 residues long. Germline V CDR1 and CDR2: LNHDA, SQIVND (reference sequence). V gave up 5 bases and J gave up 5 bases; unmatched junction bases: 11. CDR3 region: CASSSKGGRKDNEQFF. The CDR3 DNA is TGTGCCAGTAGTTCCAAAGGCGGGAGGAAGGACAATGAGCAGTTCTTC.

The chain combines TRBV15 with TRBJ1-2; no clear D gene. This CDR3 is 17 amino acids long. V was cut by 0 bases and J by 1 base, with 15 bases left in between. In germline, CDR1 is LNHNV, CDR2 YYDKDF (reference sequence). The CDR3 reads CATSRDSRQANNYGYTF. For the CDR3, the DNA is TGTGCCACCAGCAGAGATTCACGGCAGGCAAATAACTATGGCTACACCTTC.

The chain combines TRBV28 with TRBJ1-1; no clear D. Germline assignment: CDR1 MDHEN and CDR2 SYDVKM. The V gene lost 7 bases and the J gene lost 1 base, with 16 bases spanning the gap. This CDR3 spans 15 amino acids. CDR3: CASTGGPRSNTEAFF. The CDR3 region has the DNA TGTGCCAGCACCGGAGGCCCCAGGTCGAACACTGAAGCTTTCTTT. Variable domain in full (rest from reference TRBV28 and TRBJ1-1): DVKVTQSSRYLVKRTGEKVFLECVQDMDHENMFWYRQDPGLGLRLIYFSYDVKMKEKGDIPEGYSVSREKKERFSLILESASTNQTSMYLCASTGGPRSNTEAFFGQGTRLTVV.

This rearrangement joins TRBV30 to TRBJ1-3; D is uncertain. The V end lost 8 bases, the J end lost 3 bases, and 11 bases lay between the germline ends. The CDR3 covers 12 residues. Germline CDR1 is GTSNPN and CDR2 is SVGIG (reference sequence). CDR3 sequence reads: CAHGLNGNTIYF. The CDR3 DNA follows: TGTGCCCACGGGCTCAATGGAAACACCATATATTTT.

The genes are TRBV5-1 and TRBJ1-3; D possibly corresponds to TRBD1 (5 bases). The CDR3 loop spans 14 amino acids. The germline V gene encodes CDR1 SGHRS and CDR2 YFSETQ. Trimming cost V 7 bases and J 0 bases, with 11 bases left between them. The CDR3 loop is CASGTGDSGNTIYF. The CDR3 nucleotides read TGCGCCAGCGGGACGGGTGACTCTGGAAACACCATATATTTT.

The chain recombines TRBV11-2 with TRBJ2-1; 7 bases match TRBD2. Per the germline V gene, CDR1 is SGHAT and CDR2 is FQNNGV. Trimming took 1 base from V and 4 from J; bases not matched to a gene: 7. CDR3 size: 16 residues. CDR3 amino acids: CASSLVWDYSYNEQFF. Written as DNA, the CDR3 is TGTGCCAGCAGCTTAGTTTGGGACTACTCTTACAATGAGCAGTTCTTC.